These T cell receptor beta chains were read from a single sample in a study of blood T cell repertoires in COVID-19. Profiled with immunoSEQ multiplex PCR; TCRdb holds only in-frame clones, not every one. Of 200,000 to 300,000 clones in the sample, 83% are singletons; the top ten hold more than 5.5%. Sequenced material: peripheral blood. The receptors here all came from a human donor in a cohort sampled during active COVID-19. Each CDR3 is given with its conserved first and last residue. A D gene is named only where the DNA matches it firmly. Rows give clone size only sometimes, using once, few, many, or a class for an expanded clone.

D gene	J gene	CDR3 length	V gene	clone size	CDR3 protein	CDR3 DNA
TRBD2	TRBJ2-7	15	TRBV7-2	few	CASSLTSVSSYEQYF	TGTGCCAGCAGCCTCACTAGCGTTAGCTCCTACGAGCAGTACTTC
TRBD2	TRBJ2-1	14	TRBV11-2	.	CASSLAGGPNEQFF	TGTGCCAGCAGCTTAGCGGGAGGGCCGAATGAGCAGTTCTTC
.	TRBJ1-4	15	TRBV5-4	.	CASSLDVASNEKLFF	TGTGCCAGCAGCTTGGACGTGGCCTCTAATGAAAAACTGTTTTTT
.	TRBJ2-1	15	TRBV21-1	.	CASRRNRTSGPMEFF	TGTGCCAGCAGAAGAAACAGGACTAGCGGGCCCATGGAGTTCTTC
.	TRBJ2-5	13	TRBV11-2	.	CASSFRGPETQYF	TGTGCCAGCAGCTTCAGGGGTCCAGAGACCCAGTACTTC
.	TRBJ1-2	14	TRBV7-9	.	CASSSGDSQIDYTF	TGTGCCAGCAGCTCGGGGGACTCCCAAATTGACTACACCTTC
.	TRBJ2-7	13	TRBV6-5	.	CASGAGGPYEQYF	TGTGCCAGCGGCGCAGGTGGTCCCTACGAGCAGTACTTC
.	TRBJ1-2	13	TRBV6-1	.	CASSEGGAGGYTF	TGTGCCAGCAGTGAAGGGGGCGCTGGTGGCTACACCTTC
.	TRBJ1-1	14	TRBV9	.	CASSVSQGTGEAFF	TGTGCCAGCAGCGTGAGTCAGGGGACGGGTGAAGCTTTCTTT
TRBD1	TRBJ1-2	15	TRBV11-2	.	CASSRTGQGNYGYTF	TGTGCCAGCAGCCGAACGGGACAGGGTAACTATGGCTACACCTTC
.	TRBJ1-2	15	TRBV5-4	many	CASGLPPGTNYGYTF	TGTGCCAGCGGACTCCCGCCGGGCACTAACTATGGCTACACCTTC
.	TRBJ1-2	16	TRBV4-1	once	CASSRQSGVEGSGYTF	TGCGCCAGCAGCCGACAATCCGGGGTGGAGGGAAGCGGCTACACCTTC
.	TRBJ1-2	14	TRBV5-1	.	CASSTGRVDDGYTF	TGCGCCAGCAGCACGGGAAGGGTCGATGATGGCTACACCTTC
TRBD1	TRBJ2-1	16	TRBV28	.	CASSLSGQGLDNEQFF	TGTGCCAGCAGTTTATCTGGACAGGGGCTCGACAATGAGCAGTTCTTC
TRBD1	TRBJ1-5	16	TRBV7-8	.	CASSPRGIYSNQPQHF	TGTGCCAGCAGCCCCAGGGGGATTTATAGCAATCAGCCCCAGCATTTT
TRBD2	TRBJ2-1	14	TRBV7-9	.	CASTRASGREEQFF	TGTGCCAGCACCCGAGCTAGCGGGAGGGAGGAGCAGTTCTTC
TRBD1	TRBJ1-1	14	TRBV5-6	.	CASSLVDRGLWAFF	TGTGCCAGCAGCTTGGTGGACAGGGGACTTTGGGCTTTCTTT
.	TRBJ2-7	14	TRBV7-2	.	CASSPYPGSYEQYF	TGTGCCAGCAGCCCCTACCCGGGGTCCTACGAGCAGTACTTC
.	TRBJ1-6	15	TRBV28	.	CASSSSTGPNSPLHF	.
.	TRBJ1-3	15	TRBV9	.	CASSVRVGSGNTIYF	TGTGCCAGCAGCGTCCGGGTGGGCTCTGGAAACACCATATATTTT
.	TRBJ1-2	13	TRBV28	.	CASSLGIGGGYTF	TGTGCCAGCAGTTTAGGCATCGGGGGAGGCTACACCTTC
.	TRBJ1-3	15	TRBV6-5	once	CASSLQGSSGNTIYF	TGTGCCAGCAGTCTACAGGGCAGCTCTGGAAACACCATATATTTT
TRBD1	TRBJ1-5	14	TRBV19	.	CASSIGTGGQPQHF	TGTGCCAGTAGTATCGGGACAGGAGGCCAGCCCCAGCATTTT
.	TRBJ2-4	16	TRBV27	.	CASTPWGGAGGNIQYF	TGTGCCAGCACCCCCTGGGGAGGAGCCGGGGGAAACATTCAGTACTTC
TRBD2	TRBJ2-5	15	TRBV7-9	.	CASSLGLAGSETQYF	TGTGCCAGCAGCTTAGGGCTAGCGGGATCAGAGACCCAGTACTTC
.	TRBJ1-6	13	TRBV27	.	CASSLTVNSPLHF	TGTGCCAGCAGTTTAACAGTTAATTCACCCCTCCACTTT
.	TRBJ1-1	15	TRBV10-3	.	CAISESQARGTEAFF	TGTGCCATCAGTGAGTCACAGGCTAGGGGCACTGAAGCTTTCTTT
.	TRBJ2-2	16	TRBV5-1	.	CASSLQGAPSGGELFF	TGCGCCAGCAGCCTACAGGGAGCCCCGTCGGGCGGGGAGCTGTTTTTT
.	TRBJ2-1	15	TRBV21-1	.	CASSIKTSTYNEQFF	TGTGCCAGCAGCATAAAGACTTCGACCTACAATGAGCAGTTCTTC
TRBD2	TRBJ2-5	15	TRBV7-9	.	CASSSLGGGQETQYF	TGTGCCAGCAGCTCCCTCGGCGGGGGCCAAGAGACCCAGTACTTC
TRBD2	TRBJ2-7	16	TRBV5-6	.	CASSFLGLLGGSEQYF	TGTGCCAGCAGCTTCCTGGGACTATTAGGAGGCTCCGAGCAGTACTTC